Listed below are T cell receptor beta chains from one sample, sequenced in a study of OX40 agonist ivuxolimab in advanced cancers. Some clones are missing from TCRdb's copy, which holds only in-frame ones; the method was immunoSEQ multiplex PCR. This table has around 19,000 clones, roughly 78% appearing once. This specimen was CD4+ or CD8+ T cells sorted from blood, taken in a trial of the OX40 agonist ivuxolimab. All receptors come from an adult with an advanced solid tumor such as melanoma, head and neck, liver or kidney cancer. Both conserved end residues are part of each CDR3. D genes are given only for firm matches. Some rows have no size entry. The others give once, few or many, or a class for an expanded clone.

clone size: .; J gene: TRBJ2-7; CDR3 length: 14; V gene: TRBV10-3; D gene: TRBD1; CDR3 DNA: TGTGCCATCAGTTTTCGACAGGGCGGATACGAGCAGTACTTC; CDR3 protein: CAISFRQGGYEQYF
clone size: .; J gene: TRBJ1-4; CDR3 length: 16; V gene: TRBV19; D gene: .; CDR3 DNA: TGTGCCAGTAGTCGGGCCCGTGGGGTAGAAGAAGAAAAACTGTTTTTT; CDR3 protein: CASSRARGVEEEKLFF
clone size: .; J gene: TRBJ2-2; CDR3 length: 16; V gene: TRBV7-9; D gene: TRBD2; CDR3 DNA: TGTGCCAGCAGCCTTTCTAGCGGGGCAAGCACCGGGGAGCTGTTTTTT; CDR3 protein: CASSLSSGASTGELFF
clone size: once; J gene: TRBJ1-1; CDR3 length: 16; V gene: TRBV27; D gene: TRBD1; CDR3 DNA: TGTGCCAGCAGGTCACAGGGGGCTTTGGCGAACACTGAAGCTTTCTTT; CDR3 protein: CASRSQGALANTEAFF
clone size: .; J gene: TRBJ2-1; CDR3 length: 13; V gene: TRBV7-3; D gene: .; CDR3 DNA: TGTGCCAGCAGCTTAAACCGCAACAATGAGCAGTTCTTC; CDR3 protein: CASSLNRNNEQFF
clone size: .; J gene: TRBJ1-1; CDR3 length: 13; V gene: TRBV12-5; D gene: .; CDR3 DNA: TGTGCTAGTGGTTTAACAGGGAACACTGAAGCTTTCTTT; CDR3 protein: CASGLTGNTEAFF
clone size: .; J gene: TRBJ2-5; CDR3 length: 15; V gene: TRBV6-1; D gene: TRBD1; CDR3 DNA: TGTGCCAGCAGCGCCACCGGGACAGGGGGGGAGACCCAGTACTTC; CDR3 protein: CASSATGTGGETQYF
clone size: few; J gene: TRBJ1-4; CDR3 length: 13; V gene: TRBV6-6; D gene: .; CDR3 DNA: TGTGCCAGCAGTCACAGGGATACTGAAAAACTGTTTTTT; CDR3 protein: CASSHRDTEKLFF
clone size: once; J gene: TRBJ2-3; CDR3 length: 17; V gene: TRBV4-1; D gene: .; CDR3 DNA: TGCGCCAGCAGCCAAGGGCTTGGGTTGGCTGTCACAGATACGCAGTATTTT; CDR3 protein: CASSQGLGLAVTDTQYF
clone size: .; J gene: TRBJ2-7; CDR3 length: 11; V gene: TRBV11-3; D gene: .; CDR3 DNA: TGTGCCAGCAGCTTAACCTACGAGCAGTACTTC; CDR3 protein: CASSLTYEQYF
clone size: .; J gene: TRBJ2-3; CDR3 length: 16; V gene: TRBV4-3; D gene: TRBD2; CDR3 DNA: TGCGCCAGCAGCCAAGATCTGGGGGGGGTCACAGATACGCAGTATTTT; CDR3 protein: CASSQDLGGVTDTQYF
clone size: once; J gene: TRBJ2-7; CDR3 length: 16; V gene: TRBV6-5; D gene: .; CDR3 DNA: TGTGCCAGCAGTTACACGACGCCGGAGAGTCCCTACGAGCAGTACTTC; CDR3 protein: CASSYTTPESPYEQYF
clone size: once; J gene: TRBJ1-1; CDR3 length: 14; V gene: TRBV5-1; D gene: .; CDR3 DNA: TGCGCCAGCAGCACTAAGAACCCTAACACTGAAGCTTTCTTT; CDR3 protein: CASSTKNPNTEAFF
clone size: .; J gene: TRBJ1-1; CDR3 length: 14; V gene: TRBV27; D gene: .; CDR3 DNA: TGTGCCAGCAGTTCAGGGGCCACGAACACTGAAGCTTTCTTT; CDR3 protein: CASSSGATNTEAFF